The 7 T cell receptor beta chains below all came from one sample that was sequenced in a study of blood T cell repertoires in COVID-19. The repertoire was sequenced with immunoSEQ multiplex PCR; TCRdb's copy has only in-frame clones and lacks some. In the table there are about 78,000 clones, around 90% of which are singletons. The sequenced sample consisted of peripheral blood. The receptors shown here come from an elderly woman with acute or convalescent COVID-19.

As concerns this clone: Other DNA sequences in this specimen translate into the identical CDR3. The genes are TRBV28 and TRBJ1-2; D is undetermined. Trimming shortened V by 5 bases and J by 4 bases, and 8 bases separated the two germline ends. This CDR3 comprises 12 residues. Germline CDR1 and CDR2: MDHEN and SYDVKM. CDR3 sequence (DNA): TGTGCCAGCAGTCTCTCCCCCTATGGCTACACCTTC. Its translation: CASSLSPYGYTF.

This clone was picked up a small number of times. This chain joins TRBV4-2 and TRBJ1-1, with TRBD1 as a possible D gene (5 bases). Looked up from germline, CDR1 is LGHNA and CDR2 is YNFKEQ. The V and J ends lost 0 bases and 5 bases respectively, with 16 bases between them. The CDR3 sequence is 16 residues long. CDR3 in DNA: TGTGCCAGCAGCCAAGATCACGGGGGGAAGGGGACTGAAGCTTTCTTT. Protein sequence: CASSQDHGGKGTEAFF.

CDR3 bases: TGTGCCAGCTCAAGACAGGGGGCTGATGAGCAGTTCTTC. Its translation is CASSRQGADEQFF. The rearrangement uses TRBV18 and TRBJ2-1; 10 bases match TRBD1. Germline lookup yields CDR1 KGHSH and CDR2 LQKENI. V shed 5 bases, J shed 8 bases, and the junction held 3 bases outside the gene matches. The CDR3 spans 13 residues.

This clone came up once. The rearrangement links TRBV3-1 (or the pseudogene TRBV3-2) to TRBJ1-1; tentative D call: TRBD1 (6 bases). CDR1 and CDR2 from the germline V gene are LGHDT and YNNKEL (reference sequence). V lost 4 bases and J 5 bases, leaving 17 bases between the germline ends. This CDR3 is built from 15 residues. The CDR3 spells CASSLQGAVGTEAFF. DNA for the CDR3: TGTGCCAGCAGCCTACAGGGAGCAGTAGGAACTGAAGCTTTCTTT.

The chain links TRBV19 to TRBJ1-1, with a weak D call TRBD1 (6 bases). Trimming shortened V by 3 bases and J by 3 bases, and 17 bases separated the two germline ends. This CDR3 spans 16 amino acids. Germline V gene data show CDR1 as LNHDA and CDR2 as SQIVND (reference sequence). The CDR3 nucleotides are TGTGCCAGTAGTATGGGGGGGGCGCTAGCGTACACTGAAGCTTTCTTT. Translating gives CASSMGGALAYTEAFF.

This sequence joins TRBV29-1 and TRBJ1-3; 9 positions agree with TRBD1. Germline V gives CDR1 SQVTM, CDR2 ANQGSEA. This CDR3 region has 13 residues. The V and J ends lost 6 bases and 5 bases, in that order; junction bases with no gene match: 5. The CDR3 here is CSVAGTGRNTIYF. The CDR3 coding sequence is TGCAGCGTAGCTGGGACAGGGCGAAACACCATATATTTT.

This chain links TRBV4-1 with TRBJ1-2; 10 nucleotides align to TRBD1. Germline CDR1 reads MGHRA; CDR2 reads YSYEKL. The trim removed 3 bases at V and 10 bases at J, leaving 8 bases unmatched. CDR3 length: 14 residues. DNA of the CDR3: TGCGCCAGCAGCCAGGTCTGGACAGGGGGATCCTACACCTTC. Residues: CASSQVWTGGSYTF.